This T cell receptor (beta chain) was recovered during a study of CD8 T cells in Susac syndrome. CDR3 length equals 15 residues. Deletions cut 0 bases from V and 4 bases from J, with 13 bases between. Per germline, CDR1 MNHEY and CDR2 SVGAGI. The authors sequenced TCR beta from blood CD8+ and CD4+ T cells. Whole-study results and caveats: The number of individuals included in the study's TCR sequencing and HLA analysis was acknowledged as relatively small.

In regard to this clonotype: Its antigen is undetermined.

A quantity of roughly 0.5 to 1 ug RNA underwent reverse transcription using random hexamers. The authors amplified TCR beta CDR3 across 54 Vbeta and 13 Jbeta using immunoSEQ multiplex PCR. TCRdb called the immunoSEQ multiplex PCR reads again in MiXCR, with one record for every CDR3 protein. The sample contains approximately 180,000 distinct CDR3 sequences, roughly 92% of which appear only once. Input material: CD4+ T cells from PBMCs. This receptor was identified in a human donor with multiple sclerosis. The chain recombines TRBV6-5 with TRBJ2-7, with D uncertain. CDR3 region: CASSYSMHGSYEQYF. The CDR3 nucleotides are TGTGCCAGCAGTTACTCAATGCACGGGTCTTACGAGCAGTACTTC.